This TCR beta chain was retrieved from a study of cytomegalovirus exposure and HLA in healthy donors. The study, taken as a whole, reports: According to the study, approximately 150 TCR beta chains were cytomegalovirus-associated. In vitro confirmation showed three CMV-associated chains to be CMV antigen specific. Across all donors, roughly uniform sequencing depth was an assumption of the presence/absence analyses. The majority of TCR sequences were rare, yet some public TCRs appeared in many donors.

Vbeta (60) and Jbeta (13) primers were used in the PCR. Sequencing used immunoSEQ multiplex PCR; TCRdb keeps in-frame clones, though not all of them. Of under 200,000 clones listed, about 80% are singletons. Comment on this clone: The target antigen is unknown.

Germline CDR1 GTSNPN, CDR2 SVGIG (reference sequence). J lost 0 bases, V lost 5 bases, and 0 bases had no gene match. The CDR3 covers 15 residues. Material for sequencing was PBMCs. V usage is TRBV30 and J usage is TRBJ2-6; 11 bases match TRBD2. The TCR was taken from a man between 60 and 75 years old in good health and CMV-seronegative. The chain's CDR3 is CAWGLAGSGANVLTF. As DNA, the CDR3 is TGTGCCTGGGGACTAGCGGGCTCTGGGGCCAACGTCCTGACTTTC.